Listed below are T cell receptor beta chains from one sample, sequenced in a study of T cell responses to AZD1222 COVID-19 vaccine. The assay was immunoSEQ multiplex PCR, and TCRdb's table has in-frame clones only and misses some. The table shows 140,000 to 150,000 clones, with just under 95% occurring only once. Source: peripheral blood, taken after recovery from COVID-19. These receptors all stem from an adult who had recovered from COVID-19. Each CDR3 is given without its conserved first and last residue.

>TRBV6-6|TRBJ2-7
ASSPLLGLAGIDEQY
>TRBV20-1|TRBJ1-1
SASTGRDTEAF
>TRBV7-3|TRBJ1-1
ASSLKGQGRGDTEAF
>TRBV18|TRBJ2-7
ASSPPGQGPYEQY
>TRBV18|TRBJ2-7
ASSPTESYEQY
>TRBV5-4|TRBJ2-7
ASSHPGAYEQY
>TRBV5-4|TRBJ1-4
ASSLRGNEKLF
>TRBV5-1|TRBJ1-1
ASSSTGVNTEAF
>TRBV19|TRBJ2-6
ASSTYRGGGAGANVLT
>TRBV28|TRBJ1-3
ASSYGGSLRGNTIY
>TRBV2|TRBJ2-1
ASILESGKEQF
>TRBV2|TRBJ2-1
ASSTSSGTQRF
>TRBV6-2/TRBV6-3|TRBJ2-1
ASSPTGTSGRALYNEQF
>TRBV5-4|TRBJ2-7
ASSLDGLAGLEQY
>TRBV28|TRBJ2-3
ASSTPGQGVDTQY